This T cell receptor (beta chain) was captured in a study of blood T cells in healthy people across ages. The authors ran a second PCR of 7 to 11 cycles using a sample-barcoded 5' primer and a J-beta primer mix. The template-switch adaptor was a 5' adaptor with 12 random nucleotides. It tagged each cDNA molecule. TCRdb recomputed calls from the 5' RACE reads with MiXCR, one row per CDR3 protein. The table lists hundreds of thousands of distinct CDR3 sequences, approximately 30% of them singletons, with around 16% in the top ten. In the case of this clonotype: The antigen remains unidentified.

Sample donors were healthy Caucasian individuals that came from Russia, aged 6 to 90. Germline CDR1 and CDR2: MGHDK and SYGVNS. Deletions cut 11 bases from V and 4 bases from J, with 20 bases between. The CDR3 is made up of 14 amino acids. Study outcomes and limitations: It was found that TCR beta diversity correlated strongly with the percentage of naive T cells. What prevented conclusive comparison of naive and antigen-experienced cells was that PBMCs were unsorted.

The chain joins TRBV25-1 to TRBJ1-1, with D perhaps matching TRBD1 (5 bases). The sample was blood. The source of this sequence is a woman of 80 years or more in good health. The CDR3 DNA sequence: TGTGCCGACAGCGCGGGACCCTACGGCACTGAAGCTTTCTTT. This codes for CADSAGPYGTEAFF.